This is a list of T cell receptor beta chains from one sample in a study of blood T cell repertoires in COVID-19. Measured with immunoSEQ multiplex PCR; TCRdb has only the in-frame clones, and not every one. This table has roughly 140,000 clones, roughly 84% appearing once. The material sequenced was peripheral blood. Source of these receptors: a human donor in a cohort sampled during active COVID-19. CDR3s include the opening cysteine and the closing phenylalanine or tryptophan. The D gene is left open where the match is weak.

v_call: TRBV5-1
d_call: TRBD1
j_call: TRBJ1-1
cdr3_aa: CASSRDRGSEAFF

v_call: TRBV7-6
d_call: NA
j_call: TRBJ1-5
cdr3_aa: CASSVGQYQPQHF

v_call: TRBV21-1
d_call: NA
j_call: TRBJ2-1
cdr3_aa: CASSRGSAREQFF

v_call: TRBV9
d_call: TRBD2
j_call: TRBJ2-2
cdr3_aa: CASSGPALAGAGKNGELFF

v_call: TRBV19
d_call: TRBD1
j_call: TRBJ1-5
cdr3_aa: CASSHLDRAGQPQHF

v_call: TRBV27
d_call: NA
j_call: TRBJ1-6
cdr3_aa: CASSQSGTSSPLHF

v_call: TRBV10-3
d_call: TRBD1
j_call: TRBJ2-7
cdr3_aa: CATRTGGDSYEQYF

v_call: TRBV6-2/TRBV6-3
d_call: NA
j_call: TRBJ2-5
cdr3_aa: CASSYPRQRQGETQYF

v_call: TRBV5-8
d_call: TRBD1
j_call: TRBJ1-4
cdr3_aa: CASSLDRTGGEKLFF

v_call: TRBV9
d_call: TRBD1
j_call: TRBJ2-2
cdr3_aa: CASSVAPTGVANTGELFF

v_call: TRBV18
d_call: TRBD2
j_call: TRBJ2-2
cdr3_aa: CASSGTSGGTGELFF

v_call: TRBV28
d_call: NA
j_call: TRBJ2-3
cdr3_aa: CASSTNPDTQYF

v_call: TRBV19
d_call: NA
j_call: TRBJ1-3
cdr3_aa: CASSAPGTGNTIYF

v_call: TRBV3-1/TRBV3-2
d_call: TRBD2
j_call: TRBJ2-1
cdr3_aa: CASSQTSGGVNEQFF

v_call: TRBV2
d_call: TRBD2
j_call: TRBJ2-1
cdr3_aa: CASYDSGGTNEQFF

v_call: TRBV28
d_call: TRBD2
j_call: TRBJ2-7
cdr3_aa: CAIGTSSYEQYF